Listed here are 18 T cell receptor beta chains from one sample, sequenced in a study of shared clonotypes between healthy human individuals. Naive CD8 cells were CD45RO-negative, positively selected for CCR7, excluding terminally differentiated effector memory CD45RA+ cells. The table came from immunoSEQ multiplex PCR; TCRdb's copy has only in-frame clones and leaves some out. This sample has roughly 2 million clones, with roughly 94% found just once. The sample was naive CD8+ T cells sorted from blood. These receptors were obtained from a man aged 18 to 30 in good health.

This chain connects TRBV19 to TRBJ1-1; D uncertain. This CDR3 region has 12 residues. V lost 1 base and J 3 bases, leaving 3 bases between the germline ends. In germline, CDR1 is LNHDA, CDR2 SQIVND (reference sequence). This CDR3 is CASSIGHTEAFF. CDR3 bases: TGTGCCAGTAGTATAGGGCACACTGAAGCTTTCTTT.

The chain has TRBV13 and TRBJ1-1; D not resolved. Germline CDR1 is PRHDT and CDR2 is FYEKMQ (reference sequence). Trimming took off 3 bases at V and 5 bases at J, with 10 bases between the two ends. The CDR3 sequence is 13 residues long. Here the CDR3 reads CASSFLGGTEAFF. In nucleotides, the CDR3 is TGTGCCAGCAGCTTCCTGGGCGGGACTGAAGCTTTCTTT.

This chain joins TRBV15 and TRBJ2-5; D possibly corresponds to TRBD1 (6 bases). V lost 0 bases and J 3 bases, leaving 20 bases between the germline ends. Per germline, CDR1 LNHNV and CDR2 YYDKDF (reference sequence). This CDR3 spans 18 amino acids. The CDR3 reads CATSRDQGLGQFKETQYF. DNA for the CDR3: TGTGCCACCAGCAGAGATCAGGGGCTCGGCCAGTTTAAAGAGACCCAGTACTTC.

The chain links TRBV10-3 to TRBJ1-1; no clear D gene. Germline CDR1 reads ENHRY; CDR2 reads SYGVKD. V lost 2 bases, J lost 2 bases, and 6 bases lay in between. The CDR3 totals 13 residues. The CDR3 sequence: CAISELHNTEAFF. The CDR3 coding sequence is TGTGCCATCAGTGAGCTGCATAACACTGAAGCTTTCTTT.

This chain connects TRBV13 to TRBJ2-7; 9 nucleotides match TRBD1. J lost 5 bases, V lost 4 bases, and 12 bases had no gene match. The CDR3 loop spans 16 amino acids. CDR1 PRHDT and CDR2 FYEKMQ come from the germline V gene (reference sequence). This CDR3 is CASSSRDRAMANEQYF. The CDR3 region has the DNA TGTGCCAGCAGCTCCCGGGACAGGGCGATGGCCAACGAGCAGTACTTC.

The chain is built from TRBV7-9 and TRBJ2-7; the D is unclear. Trimming removed 5 bases from V and 6 bases from J, with 14 bases in between. CDR3 size: 13 residues. CDR1 and CDR2 from the germline V gene are SEHNR and FQNEAQ (reference sequence). The CDR3 nucleotides read TGTGCCAGCAGCATTAGTTCGGTTGCCGAGCAGTACTTC. Encoded protein: CASSISSVAEQYF. The full variable domain, completed using reference TRBV7-9 and TRBJ2-7, is DTGVSQNPRHKITKRGQNVTFRCDPISEHNRLYWYRQTLGQGPEFLTYFQNEAQLEKSRLLSDRFSAERPKGSFSTLEIQRTEQGDSAMYLCASSISSVAEQYFGPGTRLTVT.

This sequence joins TRBV7-6 and TRBJ1-2; D unresolved. The CDR3 covers 14 residues. Germline V gene lookup returns CDR1 SGHVS and CDR2 FNYEAQ. V was shortened by 5 bases and J by 0 bases, with 10 bases between the two germline ends. The DNA for the CDR3 is TGTGCCAGCAGCCCTGGGGAGACTAACTATGGCTACACCTTC. Its protein product is CASSPGETNYGYTF.

Comments on this clone: Other DNA sequences in this specimen translate into the identical CDR3. This chain connects TRBV29-1 to TRBJ2-7; D ambiguous. The V end was cut by 4 bases, the J end by 2 bases, with 6 bases between. The CDR3 loop spans 11 amino acids. The germline V gene encodes CDR1 SQVTM and CDR2 ANQGSEA. The CDR3 reads CSVGSPYEQYF. The CDR3 DNA is TGCAGCGTTGGAAGTCCCTACGAGCAGTACTTC.

This clone was seen only once. The chain employs TRBV7-8 and TRBJ1-5; D is unclear. This CDR3 is 14 amino acids long. CDR1 is SGHVS, CDR2 FQNEAQ, per germline. The V and J ends lost 3 bases and 3 bases respectively, with 9 bases between them. The chain's CDR3 is CASSLDLVNQPQHF. CDR3 sequence (DNA): TGTGCCAGCAGCTTGGATCTGGTCAATCAGCCCCAGCATTTT. Combining the CDR3 with reference TRBV7-8 and TRBJ1-5 gives the whole variable domain GAGVSQSPRYKVAKRGQDVALRCDPISGHVSLFWYQQALGQGPEFLTYFQNEAQLDKSGLPSDRFFAERPEGSVSTLKIQRTQQEDSAVYLCASSLDLVNQPQHFGDGTRLSIL.

The chain employs TRBV27 and TRBJ2-3; 9 nucleotides line up with TRBD1. The CDR3 runs 17 residues. The trim removed 2 bases at V and 0 bases at J, leaving 6 bases unmatched. CDR1 is MNHEY, CDR2 SMNVEV, per germline (reference sequence). DNA of the CDR3: TGTGCCAGCAGTTTACTCCCGGGACAGGGTAGCACAGATACGCAGTATTTT. Its protein is CASSLLPGQGSTDTQYF.

As concerns this clone: Other DNA sequences in this sample translate to the same CDR3. The chain couples TRBV6-1 to TRBJ2-7; the D is unclear. The V end lost 1 base, the J end lost 4 bases, and 8 bases lay between the germline ends. Germline values: CDR1 MNHNS, CDR2 SASEGT. The CDR3 length is 13 residues. CDR3 in DNA: TGTGCCAGCAGTGAAGGTCTATTATACGAGCAGTACTTC. This translates into CASSEGLLYEQYF.

A word on this clone: Distinct nucleotide sequences in the sample also encode this CDR3. This rearrangement joins TRBV19 to TRBJ2-7, with a possible D match to TRBD2 (6 bases). The germline gives CDR1 LNHDA, CDR2 SQIVND (reference sequence). The length of the CDR3 is 14 residues. V lost 0 bases and J 3 bases, leaving 9 bases between the germline ends. CDR3 DNA: TGTGCCAGTAGTATAGATTTGGAGGGCTACGAGCAGTACTTC. Its translation is CASSIDLEGYEQYF.

The chain has TRBV27 and TRBJ1-1; possible D gene TRBD1, 5 bases. V dropped 2 bases and J dropped 6 bases, with 10 bases sitting between them. The V gene's germline CDR1 is MNHEY and CDR2 SMNVEV (reference sequence). The CDR3 runs to 13 residues. CDR3 sequence: CASSLIKGPEAFF. CDR3 bases: TGTGCCAGCAGTTTAATCAAGGGGCCTGAAGCTTTCTTT.

This chain links TRBV6-5 with TRBJ1-1; D remains unclear. The CDR3 has 15 amino acids. Germline CDR1 reads MNHEY; CDR2 reads SVGAGI. Trimming took off 0 bases at V and 0 bases at J, with 8 bases between the two ends. CDR3 amino acids: CASSYSGYLNTEAFF. The CDR3, as DNA: TGTGCCAGCAGTTACTCTGGATACTTGAACACTGAAGCTTTCTTT.

The V call is TRBV11-2, the J call TRBJ2-7; 11 nucleotides agree with TRBD1. From germline, CDR1 is SGHAT and CDR2 FQNNGV. The CDR3 is 13 amino acids. The V gene end was trimmed by 1 base and the J gene end by 10 bases; junction bases not matched to a gene: 3. The CDR3 region has the DNA TGTGCCAGCAGCTTAGTCGGGACAGGGGGTCAGTACTTC. It encodes CASSLVGTGGQYF.

This clone was seen once. This sequence joins TRBV5-4 and TRBJ1-3; perhaps TRBD1 as D (5 bases). The CDR3 covers 13 residues. Germline V lookup: CDR1 SGHNT, CDR2 YYREEE (reference sequence). V lost 2 bases and J lost 8, with 11 bases in between. CDR3 in DNA: TGTGCCAGCAGCTTCTGGGGAGGGGACACCATATATTTT. Protein product: CASSFWGGDTIYF.

The V call is TRBV5-1, the J call TRBJ2-1; 9 bases line up with TRBD2. This CDR3 is built from 15 residues. The trim removed 4 bases at V and 4 bases at J, leaving 6 bases unmatched. CDR1 is SGHRS and CDR2 is YFSETQ in the germline V gene. As DNA, the CDR3 is TGCGCCAGCAGCCAAACTAGCGGGCCTTACAATGAGCAGTTCTTC. Protein product: CASSQTSGPYNEQFF.

This chain links TRBV13 with TRBJ2-1; D not certain. CDR1 is PRHDT, CDR2 FYEKMQ, per germline (reference sequence). V was cut by 3 bases and J by 5 bases, with 8 bases left in between. This CDR3 comprises 13 residues. The CDR3 loop is CASSFPGDNEQFF. The CDR3 nucleotides read TGTGCCAGCAGCTTTCCCGGAGACAATGAGCAGTTCTTC.